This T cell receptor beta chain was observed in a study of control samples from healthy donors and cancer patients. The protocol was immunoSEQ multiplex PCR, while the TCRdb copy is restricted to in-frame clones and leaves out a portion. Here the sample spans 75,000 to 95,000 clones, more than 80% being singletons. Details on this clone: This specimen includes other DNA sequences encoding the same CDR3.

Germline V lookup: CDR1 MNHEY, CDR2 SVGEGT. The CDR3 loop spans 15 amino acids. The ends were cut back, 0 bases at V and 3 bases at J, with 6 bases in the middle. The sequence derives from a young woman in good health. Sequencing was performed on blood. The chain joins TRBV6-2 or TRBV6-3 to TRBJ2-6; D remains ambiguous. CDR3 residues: CASSYSGSGANVLTF. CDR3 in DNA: TGTGCCAGCAGTTACTCCGGAAGTGGGGCCAACGTCCTGACTTTC.